This T cell receptor (beta chain) was identified in a study of PD-1 blockade in classical Hodgkin lymphoma. The study, taken as a whole, reports: Some patients began nivolumab under 1 year after ASCT. These patients were excluded from later analyses. Lower baseline TCR diversity marked trial partial responders and progressors.

By sample fraction, this clone is medium-sized. Antigen: not known. Time point noted: cycle 4 day 1 (C4D1), after more than five weeks of nivolumab. With no exception, relapse followed autologous stem cell transplantation in all patients, and brentuximab vedotin exposure varied. Germline-derived CDR1 and CDR2 are MNHEY and SVGAGI. The ends were cut back, 6 bases at V and 0 bases at J, with 12 bases in the middle. CDR3 length: 14 residues. Sequencing was performed with immunoSEQ multiplex PCR; in TCRdb, only in-frame clones are kept and a portion is missing. The sample consists of around 46,000 clones, almost 90% of them appearing once.

This specimen consisted of peripheral blood mononuclear cells (PBMCs), obtained before the fourth cycle of nivolumab. The receptor was isolated from a human donor with classical Hodgkin lymphoma. The chain is built from TRBV6-5 and TRBJ2-7; unclear D gene. Here the CDR3 reads CASSHSRSSYEQYF. For the CDR3, the DNA is TGTGCCAGCAGCCACAGTCGGAGCTCCTACGAGCAGTACTTC.